A single sample is the source of the 18 T cell receptor beta chains below, sequenced in a study of T cells in Graves' hyperthyroidism and ophthalmopathy. Amplification of TCR beta CDR3 regions used RNA as the template. The HTBI primer set served for first-round RT-PCR of the TCR CDR3. TCRdb re-analysed the multiplex PCR reads in MiXCR, keeping a single row per CDR3 protein. Of about 500,000 distinct CDR3 sequences listed, about 15% are singletons. Sample: blood. These receptors were taken from a woman younger than 45 with Graves' ophthalmopathy.

This clonotype turned up a few times. The V gene is TRBV30, the J gene TRBJ2-7, with 10 bases that match TRBD1. Germline loops: CDR1 GTSNPN, CDR2 SVGIG (reference sequence). The CDR3 has 13 residues. V dropped 4 bases and J dropped 6; count of bases not matched to a gene: 6. This CDR3 reads CAWTRQGAGEQYF. The CDR3 nucleotides read TGTGCCTGGACCCGACAGGGGGCGGGCGAGCAGTACTTC. Using reference TRBV30 and TRBJ2-7 for the parts outside the CDR3, the full variable domain is SQTIHQWPATLVQPVGSPLSLECTVEGTSNPNLYWYRQAAGRGLQLLFYSVGIGQISSEVPQNLSASRPQDRQFILSSKKLLLSDSGFYLCAWTRQGAGEQYFGPGTRLTVT.

This clonotype has ten or more counts. J is TRBJ1-5 and V is TRBV2; D uncertain. V lost 5 bases and J 5 bases, leaving 13 bases between the germline ends. Germline V gives CDR1 SNHLY, CDR2 FYNNEI. The CDR3 covers 14 residues. CDR3 nucleotides: TGTGCCAGCAGTCCCCGCGACTGGGATCAGCCCCAGCATTTT. Its translation is CASSPRDWDQPQHF.

This clonotype was detected once. With a much larger clone just one base away, this may be a read error. CDR3 loop: CASSFRDTNTEAFF. As DNA, the CDR3 is TGTGCCAGCAGCTTTAGAGATACGAACACTGAAGCTTTCTTT. V usage is TRBV7-2 and J usage is TRBJ1-1; D gene ambiguous. From germline, CDR1 is SGHTA and CDR2 FQGNSA. The CDR3 has 14 amino acids. The V end lost 3 bases, the J end lost 1 base, and 9 bases lay between the germline ends.

This clonotype appeared many times. The CDR3: CSASLLGPGTYEQYF. CDR3 sequence (DNA): TGCAGTGCCAGCCTCCTCGGGCCGGGAACCTACGAGCAGTACTTC. The chain employs TRBV20-1 and TRBJ2-7; maybe TRBD2 (5 bases). CDR1 and CDR2 (germline): DFQATT, SNEGSKA (reference sequence). V was shortened by 6 bases and J by 2 bases, with 20 bases between the two germline ends. This CDR3 is 15 amino acids long.

Comment on this clonotype: Compared with germline, one end of the junction differs, possibly owing to a read error. The chain recombines TRBV20-1 with TRBJ2-2; possible D gene TRBD2, 5 bases. The V gene's germline CDR1 is DFQATT and CDR2 SNEGSKA (reference sequence). CDR3 length equals 15 residues. This chain's CDR3 is CSARVAGTNTGELLF. As DNA, the CDR3 is TGCAGTGCTAGGGTCGCAGGAACGAACACCGGGGAGCTGCTTTTT.

This clonotype was seen more than once but under ten times. The rearrangement joins TRBV6-1 to TRBJ1-1, with D perhaps TRBD1 (5 bases). Between the trimmed V and J ends, which lost 7 bases and 3 bases, there was a span of 15 bases. Germline V gene lookup returns CDR1 MNHNS and CDR2 SASEGT. The CDR3 is 14 residues long. Here the CDR3 reads CASIIIQGHTEAFF. The CDR3 DNA sequence: TGTGCCAGCATAATTATTCAGGGACACACTGAAGCTTTCTTT.

Of note for this clonotype: Being one base from a much bigger clone, this may be a read error. The V call is TRBV20-1, the J call TRBJ2-7, with D possibly matching TRBD2 (5 bases). In germline, CDR1 is DFQATT, CDR2 SNEGSKA (reference sequence). The CDR3 contains 12 residues. This CDR3 is CSARTDDYELYF. Here the CDR3 DNA reads TGCAGTGCTCGGACGGACGACTACGAGCTGTACTTC.

This clonotype was seen a few times. The rearrangement joins TRBV5-1 to TRBJ2-7; 8 bases agree with TRBD1. The length of the CDR3 is 15 residues. Germline trimming cut 3 bases from V and 4 bases from J; bases unmatched to any gene: 9. Germline V gives CDR1 SGHRS, CDR2 YFSETQ. CDR3 sequence reads: CASSYPGTGRYEQYF. In DNA, the CDR3 is TGCGCCAGCAGCTACCCCGGGACAGGCAGGTACGAGCAGTACTTC.

The CDR3 protein is CATSEANDNEQFF. Here the CDR3 DNA reads TGTGCCACCAGTGAGGCGAATGACAATGAGCAGTTCTTC. The rearrangement links TRBV24-1 to TRBJ2-1; D not resolved. Trimming took off 4 bases at V and 5 bases at J, with 8 bases between the two ends. The CDR3 is 13 amino acids. The germline V gene has CDR1 KGHDR and CDR2 SFDVKD.

This chain connects TRBV7-8 to TRBJ2-1; a possible D gene is TRBD2 (6 bases). This CDR3 has 15 residues. V shed 0 bases and J shed 8 bases, with 14 bases lying between them. Germline CDR1 and CDR2: SGHVS and FQNEAQ. The CDR3 DNA follows: TGTGCCAGCAGCTTAGCGGGAGGCCCCTGGGATGAGCAGTTCTTC. It yields the protein CASSLAGGPWDEQFF.

This clonotype was recorded a few times. The chain links TRBV28 to TRBJ2-5, with 7 bases aligning to TRBD1. CDR3 length: 17 amino acids. J gave up 0 bases and V 6 bases, and 13 bases lay outside the gene matches. Germline CDR1 is MDHEN and CDR2 is SYDVKM. The CDR3 loop reads CASRTPGDSRYQETQYF. The CDR3, as DNA: TGTGCCAGCAGGACACCCGGGGACAGCCGGTACCAAGAGACCCAGTACTTC.

The genes are TRBV7-9 and TRBJ2-2, with 10 bases aligning to TRBD1. With V trimmed by 5 bases and J by 3 bases, 9 bases remained unmatched. CDR1 and CDR2 (germline): SEHNR, FQNEAQ (reference sequence). This CDR3 has 17 amino acids. The CDR3 region has the DNA TGTGCCAGCAGCGCCAATCGAGGACAGGGGGACACCGGGGAGCTGTTTTTT. Protein product: CASSANRGQGDTGELFF.

Only a few counts were recorded for this clonotype. This sequence joins TRBV5-6 and TRBJ2-7, with 7 bases lining up with TRBD1. This CDR3 spans 14 amino acids. Germline V gives CDR1 SGHDT, CDR2 YYEEEE. The V segment lost 2 bases and the J segment 0 bases; nucleotides outside the gene matches: 2. In DNA form, the CDR3 reads TGTGCCAGCAGCTTTGGGACAGACTCCTACGAGCAGTACTTC. Amino acid sequence: CASSFGTDSYEQYF.

This clonotype was observed a few times. This chain joins TRBV20-1 and TRBJ2-4; maybe TRBD2 (6 bases). Germline CDR1 and CDR2: DFQATT and SNEGSKA (reference sequence). V was cut by 3 bases and J by 0 bases, with 15 bases left in between. The CDR3 is made up of 16 amino acids. CDR3 amino acids: CSARGGLGLAKNIQYF. The CDR3 nucleotides are TGCAGTGCTAGGGGGGGTTTGGGGTTAGCCAAAAACATTCAGTACTTC.

Many counts were recorded for this clonotype. V and J are TRBV7-2 and TRBJ2-3; tentative D call: TRBD1 (5 bases). CDR1 is SGHTA and CDR2 is FQGNSA in the germline V gene. The V gene lost 1 base and the J gene lost 5 bases, with 13 bases spanning the gap. This CDR3 contains 15 residues. The CDR3 sequence: CASSLVSRVRDTQYF. The CDR3, as DNA: TGTGCCAGCAGCTTAGTGTCCAGGGTGCGAGATACGCAGTATTTT.

This clonotype has a count of ten or more. J is TRBJ2-4 and V is TRBV30; D tentatively fits TRBD1 or TRBD2 (5 bases each). V lost 0 bases and J 7 bases, leaving 13 bases between the germline ends. Germline-derived CDR1 and CDR2 are GTSNPN and SVGIG (reference sequence). The CDR3 is 14 amino acids. The CDR3 region has the DNA TGTGCCTGGAGTGTAGCGGTAGAGGGGAACATTCAGTACTTC. Amino acids: CAWSVAVEGNIQYF. Using reference TRBV30 and TRBJ2-4 for the parts outside the CDR3, the full variable domain is SQTIHQWPATLVQPVGSPLSLECTVEGTSNPNLYWYRQAAGRGLQLLFYSVGIGQISSEVPQNLSASRPQDRQFILSSKKLLLSDSGFYLCAWSVAVEGNIQYFGAGTRLSVL.

The table lists this clonotype with many counts. This chain links TRBV13 with TRBJ2-7; tentative D call: TRBD1 (5 bases). Trimming took 5 bases from V and 2 from J, leaving 7 bases between them. Germline-derived CDR1 and CDR2 are PRHDT and FYEKMQ (reference sequence). This CDR3 region has 12 residues. The CDR3 loop reads CASSKGTYEQYF. The CDR3 DNA is TGTGCCAGCAGCAAGGGGACCTACGAGCAGTACTTC.

V usage is TRBV4-1 and J usage is TRBJ1-5; D unresolved. V gave up 0 bases and J gave up 0 bases, with 12 bases separating them. The CDR3 extends over 17 amino acids. Per germline, CDR1 MGHRA and CDR2 YSYEKL. The CDR3, as DNA: TGCGCCAGCAGCCAAGATCTTAGTGACTATAGCAATCAGCCCCAGCATTTT. Translated, it gives CASSQDLSDYSNQPQHF.